The following is a T cell receptor beta chain sequence with its context. Its antigen is undetermined. V lost 4 bases and J lost 6, with 18 bases in between. This CDR3 is 16 amino acids long. The germline CDR1 and CDR2 sequences are LGHDT and YNNKEL (reference sequence). Lactation, pregnancy, other autoimmune disease or uncontrolled infection excluded patients. Thyroid ultrasound, orbital computed tomography, clinical symptoms, and serum thyroxine and TRAb underpinned diagnoses. The data are from a study of T cells in Graves' hyperthyroidism and ophthalmopathy. Looking at the study overall: Before treatment of any kind, peripheral blood was taken at initial diagnosis. Study conclusions and caveats: Blood shared most expanded thyroid clonotypes above 0.001.

Researchers amplified the TCR beta CDR3 regions from RNA transcripts. An initial round of RT-PCR targeting the TCR CDR3 relied on the HTBI primer set. TCRdb used MiXCR to reprocess the multiplex PCR reads, holding one entry per CDR3 protein. Among about 620,000 distinct CDR3 sequences listed, roughly 16% were seen once. Sequenced material: blood. The rearrangement joins TRBV3-1 to TRBJ2-2; weak D call: TRBD1 (5 bases). The receptor was derived from a woman in her twenties or thirties with Graves' hyperthyroidism. The CDR3 reads CASSRRGIGLAGELFF. DNA for the CDR3: TGTGCCAGCAGCCGAAGGGGCATCGGTCTTGCCGGGGAGCTGTTTTTT.